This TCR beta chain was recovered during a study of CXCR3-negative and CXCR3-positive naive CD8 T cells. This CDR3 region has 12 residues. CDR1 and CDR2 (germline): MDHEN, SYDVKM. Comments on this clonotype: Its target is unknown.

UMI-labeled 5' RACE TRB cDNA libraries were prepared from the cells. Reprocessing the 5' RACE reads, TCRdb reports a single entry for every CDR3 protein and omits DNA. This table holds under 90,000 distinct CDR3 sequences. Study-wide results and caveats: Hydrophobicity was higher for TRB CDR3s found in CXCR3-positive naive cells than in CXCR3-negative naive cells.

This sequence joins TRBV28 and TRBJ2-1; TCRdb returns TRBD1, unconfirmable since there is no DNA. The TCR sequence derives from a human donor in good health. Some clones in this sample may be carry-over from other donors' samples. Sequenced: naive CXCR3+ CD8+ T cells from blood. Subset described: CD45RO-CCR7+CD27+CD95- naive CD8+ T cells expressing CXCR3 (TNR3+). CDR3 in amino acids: CASSLGTGEQFF.